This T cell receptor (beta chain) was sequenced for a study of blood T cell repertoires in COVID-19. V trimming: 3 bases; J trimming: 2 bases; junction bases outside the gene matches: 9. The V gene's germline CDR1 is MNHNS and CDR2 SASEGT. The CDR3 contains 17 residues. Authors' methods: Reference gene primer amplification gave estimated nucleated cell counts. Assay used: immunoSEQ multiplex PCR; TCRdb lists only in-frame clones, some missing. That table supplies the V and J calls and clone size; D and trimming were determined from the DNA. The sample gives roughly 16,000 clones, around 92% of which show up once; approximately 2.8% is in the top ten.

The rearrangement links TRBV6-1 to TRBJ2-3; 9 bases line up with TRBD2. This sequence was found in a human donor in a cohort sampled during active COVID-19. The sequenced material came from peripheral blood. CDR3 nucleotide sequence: TGTGCCAGCAGTGAGGGAGGGGGACTAGCCTTCACAGATACGCAGTATTTT. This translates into CASSEGGGLAFTDTQYF.